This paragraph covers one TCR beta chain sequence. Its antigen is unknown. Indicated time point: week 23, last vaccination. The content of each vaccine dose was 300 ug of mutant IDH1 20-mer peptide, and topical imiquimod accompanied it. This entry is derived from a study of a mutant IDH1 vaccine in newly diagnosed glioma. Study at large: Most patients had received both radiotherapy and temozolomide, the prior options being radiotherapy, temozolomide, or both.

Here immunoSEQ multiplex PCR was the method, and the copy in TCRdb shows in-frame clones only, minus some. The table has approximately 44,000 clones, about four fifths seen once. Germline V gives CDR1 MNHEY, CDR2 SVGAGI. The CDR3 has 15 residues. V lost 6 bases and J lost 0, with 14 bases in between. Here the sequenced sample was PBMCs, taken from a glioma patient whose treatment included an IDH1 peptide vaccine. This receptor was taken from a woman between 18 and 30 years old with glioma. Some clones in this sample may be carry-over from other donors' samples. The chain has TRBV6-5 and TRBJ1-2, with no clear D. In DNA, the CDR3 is TGTGCCAGCAGCACATACACACTGGCTAACTATGGCTACACCTTC. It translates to CASSTYTLANYGYTF.